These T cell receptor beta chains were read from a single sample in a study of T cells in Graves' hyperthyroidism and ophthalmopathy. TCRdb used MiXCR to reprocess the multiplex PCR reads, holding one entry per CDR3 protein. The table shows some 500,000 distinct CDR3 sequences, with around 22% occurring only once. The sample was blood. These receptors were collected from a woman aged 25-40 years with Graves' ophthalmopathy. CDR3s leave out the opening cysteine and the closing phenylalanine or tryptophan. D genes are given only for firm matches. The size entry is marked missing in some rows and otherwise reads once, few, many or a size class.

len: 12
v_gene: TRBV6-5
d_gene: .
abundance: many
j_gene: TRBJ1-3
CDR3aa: ASKGAGSGNTIY

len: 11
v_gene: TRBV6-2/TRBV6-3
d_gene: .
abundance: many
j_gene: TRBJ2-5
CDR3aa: ASSYLQQETQY

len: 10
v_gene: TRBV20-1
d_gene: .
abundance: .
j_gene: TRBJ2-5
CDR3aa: SVSRNQETQY

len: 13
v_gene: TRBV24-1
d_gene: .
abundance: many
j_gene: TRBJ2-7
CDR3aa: ATSDHRLNSYEQY

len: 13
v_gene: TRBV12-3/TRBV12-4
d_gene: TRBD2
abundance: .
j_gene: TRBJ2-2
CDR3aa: ASSFTLAGTGELV

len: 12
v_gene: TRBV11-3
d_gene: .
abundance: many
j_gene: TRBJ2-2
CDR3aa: ASSLDLRAGELF

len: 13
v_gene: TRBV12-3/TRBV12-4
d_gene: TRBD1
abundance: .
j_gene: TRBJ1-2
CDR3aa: ASWDRVSLNYGYT

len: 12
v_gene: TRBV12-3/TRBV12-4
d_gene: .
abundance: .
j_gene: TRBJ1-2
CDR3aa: ASSLKRAGYGYT

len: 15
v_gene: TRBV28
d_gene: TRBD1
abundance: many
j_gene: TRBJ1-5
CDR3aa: ASSPWDSAYSNQPQH

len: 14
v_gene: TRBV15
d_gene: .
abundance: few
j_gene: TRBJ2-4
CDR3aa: ATSHVGSLAKNIKY

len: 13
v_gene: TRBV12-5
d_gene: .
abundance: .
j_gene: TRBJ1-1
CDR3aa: ASGLAGYMNTEAF

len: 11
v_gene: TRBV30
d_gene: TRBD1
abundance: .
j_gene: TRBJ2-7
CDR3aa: AWSRTGTYEQY

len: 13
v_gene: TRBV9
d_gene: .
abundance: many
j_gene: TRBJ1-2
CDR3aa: ASTESTGSDYGYT

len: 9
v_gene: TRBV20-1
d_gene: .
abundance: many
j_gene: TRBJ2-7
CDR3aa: SAAQGNEQY

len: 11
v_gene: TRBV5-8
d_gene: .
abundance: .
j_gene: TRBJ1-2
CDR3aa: ASSLPGKTGYT

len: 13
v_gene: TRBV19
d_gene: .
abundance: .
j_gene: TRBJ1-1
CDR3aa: ASRGERVMNTEAF

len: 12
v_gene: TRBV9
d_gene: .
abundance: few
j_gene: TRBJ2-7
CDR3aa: ASSVGLVPYEQY

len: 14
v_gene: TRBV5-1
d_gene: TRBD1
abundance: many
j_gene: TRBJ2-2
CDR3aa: ASSPAPGQGTGELF

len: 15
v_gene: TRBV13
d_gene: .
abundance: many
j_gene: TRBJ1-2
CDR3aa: ASSGGLEGPANYGYT

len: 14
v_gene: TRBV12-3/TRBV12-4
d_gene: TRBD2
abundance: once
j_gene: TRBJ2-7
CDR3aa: ASSFLALASSYEQY

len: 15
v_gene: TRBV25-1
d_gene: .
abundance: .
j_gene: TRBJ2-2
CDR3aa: ASSGVRGTENTGELF

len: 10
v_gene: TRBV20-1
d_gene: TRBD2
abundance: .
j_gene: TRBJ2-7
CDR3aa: SVGGRSREQY

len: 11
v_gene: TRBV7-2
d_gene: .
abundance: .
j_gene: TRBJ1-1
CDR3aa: ASRSEGGTEAF

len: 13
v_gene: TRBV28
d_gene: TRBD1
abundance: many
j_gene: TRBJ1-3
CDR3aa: ASSYDRDAGNTIY

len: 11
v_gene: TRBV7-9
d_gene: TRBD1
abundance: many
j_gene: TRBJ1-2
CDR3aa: ASRLQGVYGYT

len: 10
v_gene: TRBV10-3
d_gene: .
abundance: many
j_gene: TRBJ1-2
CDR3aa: AIGQANYGYT

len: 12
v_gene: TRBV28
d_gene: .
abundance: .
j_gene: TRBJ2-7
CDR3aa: ASRRDTKSYEQY

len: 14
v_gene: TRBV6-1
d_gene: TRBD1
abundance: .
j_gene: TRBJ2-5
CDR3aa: ASSGYRDRDPETQY

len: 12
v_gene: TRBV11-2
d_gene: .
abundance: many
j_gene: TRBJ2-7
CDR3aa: ASSLVSRGYEQY

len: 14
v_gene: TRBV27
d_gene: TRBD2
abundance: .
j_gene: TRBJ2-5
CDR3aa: ASSRQGLAGSETQY

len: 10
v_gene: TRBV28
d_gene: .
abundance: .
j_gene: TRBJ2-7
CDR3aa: ASGGNFDEQY

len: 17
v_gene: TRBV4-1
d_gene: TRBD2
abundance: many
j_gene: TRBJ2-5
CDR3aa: ASSHPGLAGGIYQETQY

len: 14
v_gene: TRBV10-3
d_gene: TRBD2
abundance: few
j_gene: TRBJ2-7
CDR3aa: AIILAGGPPYYEQY

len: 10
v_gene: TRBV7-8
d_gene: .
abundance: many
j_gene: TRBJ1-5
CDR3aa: ASSHLDQPQH

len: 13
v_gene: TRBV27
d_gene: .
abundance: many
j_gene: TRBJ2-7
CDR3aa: ASSPPWGSGVEQY

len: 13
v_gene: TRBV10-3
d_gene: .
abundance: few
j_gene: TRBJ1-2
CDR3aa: ATGRGSSENYGYT

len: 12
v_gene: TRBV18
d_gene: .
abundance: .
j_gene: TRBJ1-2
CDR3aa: ASSPGGRSYGYT

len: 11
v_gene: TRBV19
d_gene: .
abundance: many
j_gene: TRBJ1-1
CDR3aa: ASSLHLNTEAF

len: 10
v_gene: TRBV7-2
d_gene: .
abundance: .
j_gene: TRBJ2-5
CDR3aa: ASSPPAQTQY

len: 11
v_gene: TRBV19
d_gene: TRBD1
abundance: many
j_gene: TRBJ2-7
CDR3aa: ASGPQGAREQY

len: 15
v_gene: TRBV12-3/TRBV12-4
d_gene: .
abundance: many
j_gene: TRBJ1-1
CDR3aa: ASSWLGGKEVESEAF

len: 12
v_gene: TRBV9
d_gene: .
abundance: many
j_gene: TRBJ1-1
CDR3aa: ASSVTTENTEAF

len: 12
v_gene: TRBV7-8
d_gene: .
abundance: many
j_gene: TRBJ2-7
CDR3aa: ASSLLQGFYEQY

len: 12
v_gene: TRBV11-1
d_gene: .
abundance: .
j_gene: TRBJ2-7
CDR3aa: ASSGGLLSYEQY

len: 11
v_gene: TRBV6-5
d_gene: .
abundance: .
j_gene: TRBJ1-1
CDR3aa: ASSYSKGREAF

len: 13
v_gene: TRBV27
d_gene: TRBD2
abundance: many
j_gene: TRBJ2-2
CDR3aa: ASSLSGTTPGELF

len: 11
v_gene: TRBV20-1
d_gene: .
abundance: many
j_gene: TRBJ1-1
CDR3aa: SAGGGRDTEAF

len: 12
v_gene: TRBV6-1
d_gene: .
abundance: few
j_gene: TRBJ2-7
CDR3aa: ASTPPGNSYEQY

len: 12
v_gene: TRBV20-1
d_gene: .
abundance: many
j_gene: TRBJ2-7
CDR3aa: SATAGPNRDEQY

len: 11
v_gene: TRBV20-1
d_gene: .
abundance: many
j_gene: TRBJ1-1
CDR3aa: SASGGGVLWAF

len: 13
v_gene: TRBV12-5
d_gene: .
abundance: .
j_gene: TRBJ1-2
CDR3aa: ASAKDGGEGYGYT

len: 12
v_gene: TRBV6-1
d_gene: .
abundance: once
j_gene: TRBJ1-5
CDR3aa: ASSELAGNQPQH

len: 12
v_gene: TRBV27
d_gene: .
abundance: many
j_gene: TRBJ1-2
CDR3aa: ASRGRGRSYGYT